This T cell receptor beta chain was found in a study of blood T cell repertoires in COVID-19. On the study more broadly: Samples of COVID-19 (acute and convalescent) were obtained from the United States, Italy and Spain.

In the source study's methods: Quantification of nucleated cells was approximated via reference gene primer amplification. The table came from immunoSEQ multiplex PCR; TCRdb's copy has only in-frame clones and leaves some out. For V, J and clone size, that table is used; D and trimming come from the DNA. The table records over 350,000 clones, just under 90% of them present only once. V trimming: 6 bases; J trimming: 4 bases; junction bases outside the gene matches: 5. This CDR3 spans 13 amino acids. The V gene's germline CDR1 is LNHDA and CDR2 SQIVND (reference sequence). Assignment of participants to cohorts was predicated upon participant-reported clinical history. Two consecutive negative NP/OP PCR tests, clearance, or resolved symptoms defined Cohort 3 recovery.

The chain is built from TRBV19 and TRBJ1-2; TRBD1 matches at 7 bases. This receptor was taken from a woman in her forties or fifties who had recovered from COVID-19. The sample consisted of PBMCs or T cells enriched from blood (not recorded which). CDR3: CASRTTGPYGYTF. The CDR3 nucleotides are TGTGCCAGTAGGACGACAGGGCCCTATGGCTACACCTTC. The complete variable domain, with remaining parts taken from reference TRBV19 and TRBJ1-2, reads DGGITQSPKYLFRKEGQNVTLSCEQNLNHDAMYWYRQDPGQGLRLIYYSQIVNDFQKGDIAEGYSVSREKKESFPLTVTSAQKNPTAFYLCASRTTGPYGYTFGSGTRLTVV.